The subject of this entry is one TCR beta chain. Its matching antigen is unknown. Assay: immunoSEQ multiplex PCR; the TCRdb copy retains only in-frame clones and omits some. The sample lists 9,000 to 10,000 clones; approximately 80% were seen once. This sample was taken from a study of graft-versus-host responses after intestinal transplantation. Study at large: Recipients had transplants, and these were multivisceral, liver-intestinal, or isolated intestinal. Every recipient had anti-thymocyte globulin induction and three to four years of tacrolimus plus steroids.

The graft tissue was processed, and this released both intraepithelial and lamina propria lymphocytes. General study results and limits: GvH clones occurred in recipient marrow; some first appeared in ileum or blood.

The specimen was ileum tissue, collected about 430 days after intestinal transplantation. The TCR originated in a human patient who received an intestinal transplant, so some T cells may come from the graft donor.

CDR3 nucleotides: TGTGCCAGCAGCAGGGGTAAGACAGGGGTGACAGATACGCAGTATTTT. This encodes CASSRGKTGVTDTQYF. The chain combines TRBV21-1 with TRBJ2-3; the table's D call, TRBD1, has no DNA check behind it. TRBV21-1 is a pseudogene locus. The CDR3 spans 16 residues.